This T cell receptor (beta chain) was captured in a study of cytomegalovirus exposure and HLA in healthy donors. Whole-study findings and limits: Of the V segments, some could not be distinguished, including TRBV6-2 and TRBV6-3, and were excluded.

Sampled while nominally healthy, donors likely had unrecorded immune exposures. Germline loops: CDR1 SGHRS, CDR2 YFSETQ. The CDR3 has 14 amino acids. V lost 0 bases to trimming and J lost 3 bases, with 9 bases between them. This clone has just a few counts. As yet, its antigen is unknown. Both 60 Vbeta primers and 13 Jbeta primers went into the PCR. The repertoire was sequenced with immunoSEQ multiplex PCR; TCRdb's copy has only in-frame clones and lacks some. The sample lists about 120,000 clones, 80% occurring once. The sequence was obtained from a female donor in good health and CMV-seronegative. The sample comprised PBMCs. This chain uses TRBV5-1 with TRBJ1-2; D may be TRBD1 (5 bases). CDR3 in amino acids: CASSLDGADYGYTF. The CDR3, as DNA: TGCGCCAGCAGCTTGGATGGGGCGGACTATGGCTACACCTTC. Full variable domain (missing parts from reference TRBV5-1 and TRBJ1-2): KAGVTQTPRYLIKTRGQQVTLSCSPISGHRSVSWYQQTPGQGLQFLFEYFSETQRNKGNFPGRFSGRQFSNSRSEMNVSTLELGDSALYLCASSLDGADYGYTFGSGTRLTVV.